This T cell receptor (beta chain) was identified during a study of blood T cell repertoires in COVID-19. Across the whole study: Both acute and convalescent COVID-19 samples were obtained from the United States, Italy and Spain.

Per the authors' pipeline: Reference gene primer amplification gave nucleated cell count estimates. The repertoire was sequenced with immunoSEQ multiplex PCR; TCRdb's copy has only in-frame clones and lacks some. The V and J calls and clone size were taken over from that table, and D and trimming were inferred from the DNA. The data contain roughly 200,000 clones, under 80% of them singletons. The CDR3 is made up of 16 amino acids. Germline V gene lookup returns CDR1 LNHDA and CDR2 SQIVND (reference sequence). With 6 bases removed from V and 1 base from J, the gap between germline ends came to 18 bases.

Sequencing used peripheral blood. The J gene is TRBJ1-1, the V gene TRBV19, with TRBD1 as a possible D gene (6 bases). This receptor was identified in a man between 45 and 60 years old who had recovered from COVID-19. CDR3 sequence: CASSPTRAGENTEAFF. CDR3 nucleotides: TGTGCCAGTAGCCCGACCAGGGCAGGGGAGAACACTGAAGCTTTCTTT. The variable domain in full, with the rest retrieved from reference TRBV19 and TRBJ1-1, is DGGITQSPKYLFRKEGQNVTLSCEQNLNHDAMYWYRQDPGQGLRLIYYSQIVNDFQKGDIAEGYSVSREKKESFPLTVTSAQKNPTAFYLCASSPTRAGENTEAFFGQGTRLTVV.